This record looks at one T cell receptor (beta chain) sequence and its context. Its antigen is currently unknown. The source of the sample is a study of neoadjuvant anti-PD-1 for oral cavity cancer. Study-level background: Patients without progression got a fourth dose around day 43.

Whole-study findings and limits: Each response group had just three patients in TCR analyses.

Assay: immunoSEQ multiplex PCR; the TCRdb copy retains only in-frame clones and omits some. The sample consists of about 72,000 clones, around four fifths of them appearing once. No culture or expansion preceded analysis of these blood cells. The V end lost 3 bases, the J end lost 1 base, and 13 bases lay between the germline ends. This CDR3 has 16 amino acids. The V gene's germline CDR1 is MDHEN and CDR2 SYDVKM. This chain connects TRBV28 to TRBJ1-3; D is unclear. This material consisted of PBMCs, taken before nivolumab (anti-PD-1) treatment. The sequence came from a person between 40 and 79 years old with oral cavity squamous cell carcinoma. The CDR3 sequence is CASSFGRARSGNTIYF. The CDR3 region has the DNA TGTGCCAGCAGTTTCGGACGGGCTCGTTCTGGAAACACCATATATTTT.